This T cell receptor (beta chain) was profiled in a study of T cells in Graves' hyperthyroidism and ophthalmopathy. Amplification targeted TCR beta CDR3 regions from RNA transcripts. HTBI primers drove first-round RT-PCR of the TCR CDR3. From the multiplex PCR reads, TCRdb called clonotypes with MiXCR, one entry per CDR3 protein. The sample includes roughly 600,000 distinct CDR3 sequences, around 15% of them seen just once. CDR3 size: 14 residues. V lost 2 bases and J 3 bases, leaving 11 bases between the germline ends. Germline CDR1 and CDR2: MNHEY and SVGEGT. Study findings and constraints: Ophthalmopathy and stable hyperthyroidism were told apart by a 13 V-J model. The model foresaw ophthalmopathy a median about 6.1 months prior to onset. Most clonotypes expanded in thyroid above 0.001 were likewise present in blood.

Under 3 months was the duration of disease in ophthalmopathy patients, who also had a Clinical Activity Score of at least 3 and a NOSPECS grade of at least 4. This clonotype appeared many times. What it binds is unknown. The rearrangement uses TRBV6-2 or TRBV6-3 and TRBJ2-7; D gene ambiguous. This receptor was taken from a woman aged 45 to 65 with Graves' ophthalmopathy. Sequenced input: blood. CDR3 nucleotide sequence: TGTGCCAGCAGTTACGGGTGGCAGCACTACGAGCAGTACTTC. Translation gives CASSYGWQHYEQYF.